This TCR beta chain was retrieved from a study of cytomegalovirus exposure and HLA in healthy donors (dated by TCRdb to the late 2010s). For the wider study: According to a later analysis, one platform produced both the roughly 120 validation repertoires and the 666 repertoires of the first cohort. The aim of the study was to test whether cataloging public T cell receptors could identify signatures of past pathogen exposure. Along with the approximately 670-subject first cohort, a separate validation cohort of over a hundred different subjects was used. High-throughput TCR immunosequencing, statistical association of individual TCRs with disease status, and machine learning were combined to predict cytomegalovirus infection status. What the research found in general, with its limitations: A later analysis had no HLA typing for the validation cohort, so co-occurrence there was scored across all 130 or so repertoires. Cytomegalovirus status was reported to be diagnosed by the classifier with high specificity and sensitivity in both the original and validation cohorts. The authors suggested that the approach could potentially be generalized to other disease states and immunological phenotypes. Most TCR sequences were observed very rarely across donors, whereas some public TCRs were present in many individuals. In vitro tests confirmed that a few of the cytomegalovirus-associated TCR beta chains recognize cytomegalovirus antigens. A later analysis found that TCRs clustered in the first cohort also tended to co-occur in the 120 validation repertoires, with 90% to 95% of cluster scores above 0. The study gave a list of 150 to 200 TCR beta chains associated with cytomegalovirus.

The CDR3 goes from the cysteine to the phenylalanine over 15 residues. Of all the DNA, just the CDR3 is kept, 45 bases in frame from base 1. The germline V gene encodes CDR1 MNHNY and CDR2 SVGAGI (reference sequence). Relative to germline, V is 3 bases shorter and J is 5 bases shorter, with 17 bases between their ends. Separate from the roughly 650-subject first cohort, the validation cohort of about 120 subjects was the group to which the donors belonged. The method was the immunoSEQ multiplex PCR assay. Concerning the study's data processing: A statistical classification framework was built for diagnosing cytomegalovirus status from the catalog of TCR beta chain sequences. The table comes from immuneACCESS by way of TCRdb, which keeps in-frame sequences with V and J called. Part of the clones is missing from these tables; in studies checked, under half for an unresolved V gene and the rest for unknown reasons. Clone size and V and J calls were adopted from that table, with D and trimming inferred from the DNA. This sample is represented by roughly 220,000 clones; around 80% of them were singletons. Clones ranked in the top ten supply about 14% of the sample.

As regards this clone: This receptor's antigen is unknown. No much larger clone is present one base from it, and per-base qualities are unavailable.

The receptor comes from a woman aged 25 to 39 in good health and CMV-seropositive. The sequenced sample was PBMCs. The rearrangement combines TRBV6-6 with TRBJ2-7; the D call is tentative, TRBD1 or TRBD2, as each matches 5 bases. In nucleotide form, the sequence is TGTGCCAGCAGTTATAAGGGACCCGGCAGCCACGAGCAGTACTTC. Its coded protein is CASSYKGPGSHEQYF.